This T cell receptor beta chain was captured in a study of shared clonotypes between healthy human individuals. At the level of the study: Donors, aged 18 to 49, were a couple of women and a few men.

The study drew all its donors from Caucasian adults living in Nashville, Tennessee. CD45RA+ naive and CD45RA-negative memory subsets were separated from CD4+ cells. A remark on this clone: Its antigen is not known.

Trimming stripped 3 bases from V and 2 bases from J, with 10 bases between. This CDR3 has 13 residues. In germline, CDR1 is GTSNPN, CDR2 SVGIG (reference sequence). Data came from immunoSEQ multiplex PCR; TCRdb stores just in-frame clones and leaves some out. The sample consists of around 2.3 million clones, nearly 97% of them appearing once. Study observations and caveats: Clonotypes not shared had lower generation probabilities than those common to all four donors.

Sequencing was done on a sample of naive CD4+ T cells sorted from blood. The subset here: CD45RA+ positively selected. The TCR sequence derives from a man between 18 and 29 years old in good health. The rearrangement uses TRBV30 and TRBJ1-2; no definite D call. CDR3 nucleotide sequence: TGTGCCTGGAGGGTCAGTGGAAACTATGGCTACACCTTC. This gives the protein CAWRVSGNYGYTF.